What follows is one T cell receptor (beta chain) and its context. TCRdb re-called the 5' RACE reads with MiXCR, one entry per CDR3 protein. This table has roughly 120,000 distinct CDR3 sequences, about 12% appearing once. This entry is derived from a study of spatial heterogeneity in lung cancer. Looking at the study overall: Alpha-chain detections were consistently fewer than beta-chain detections among the sequences.

Time point reported: blood at routine non-recurrence follow-up after resection. The input material, whole RNA from tumor, nontumor lung or frozen PBMC, was sequenced unsorted. The material sequenced was PBMCs, taken at follow-up. This TCR was sampled from a male donor with early-stage non-small cell lung cancer.

The CDR3 DNA is TGTGCCAGCAGCTTCACTAGCGGTACAGATACGCAGTATTTT. Translated, it gives CASSFTSGTDTQYF. The chain is built from TRBV7-9 and TRBJ2-3; 8 nucleotides match TRBD2. This CDR3 spans 14 amino acids. CDR1 SEHNR and CDR2 FQNEAQ come from the germline V gene (reference sequence). V dropped 3 bases and J dropped 3; count of bases not matched to a gene: 2.